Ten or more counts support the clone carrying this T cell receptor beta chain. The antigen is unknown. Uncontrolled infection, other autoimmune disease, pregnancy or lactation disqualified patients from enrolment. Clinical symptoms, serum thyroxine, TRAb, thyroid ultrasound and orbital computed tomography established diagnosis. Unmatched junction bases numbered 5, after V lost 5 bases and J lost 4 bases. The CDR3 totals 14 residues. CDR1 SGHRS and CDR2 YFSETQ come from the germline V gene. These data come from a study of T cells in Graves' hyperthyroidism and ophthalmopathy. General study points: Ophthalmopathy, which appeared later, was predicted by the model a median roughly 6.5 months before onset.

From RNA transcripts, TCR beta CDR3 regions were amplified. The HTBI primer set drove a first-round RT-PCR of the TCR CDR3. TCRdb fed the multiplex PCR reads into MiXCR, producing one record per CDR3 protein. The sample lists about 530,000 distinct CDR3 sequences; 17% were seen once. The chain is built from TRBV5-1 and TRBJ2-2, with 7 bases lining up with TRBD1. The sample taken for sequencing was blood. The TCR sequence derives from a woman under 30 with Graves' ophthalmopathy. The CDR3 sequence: CASRPGTATGELFF. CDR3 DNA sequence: TGCGCCAGCAGGCCGGGGACAGCCACCGGGGAGCTGTTTTTT.